The present entry profiles one T cell receptor beta chain with its context. This clonotype was observed a handful of times. Its antigen is still unknown. It has no much larger one-base neighbor in the sample; base qualities were not kept. This specimen belongs to a study of blood T cells in healthy people across ages (dated by TCRdb to the mid-2010s). Notes on the research overall: Template switching captured roughly one uniquely barcoded TCR beta cDNA molecule per two T cells in model experiments. To avoid experimental bias, donors of different ages were randomly spread across the sequencing lanes. Using the same blood draw, the study looked at two additional independent replicas of 1 million unique cDNA reads for two donors, one aged 18 to 30 and the other aged 80 or older. The study measured age-related changes in TCR beta repertoire diversity using deep sequencing normalized with unique cDNA molecular identifiers. Four age groups were formed from the donors: young (average roughly 16 years), middle-aged (approximately 40), aged (under 70) and long-lived (approximately 80).

What the authors observed across the whole study: Observed TCR beta diversity per million T cells fell roughly linearly with age, and a significant reduction was already apparent by age around 39. Compared with the aged group, the long-lived group had more naive CD4+ T cells, fewer expanded clones and increased TCR diversity, suggesting age selection. Because donor CMV infection status was unknown, age-related changes in expanded clonotypes were potentially confounded. The percentage of naive T cells measured by flow cytometry correlated strongly with observed TCR beta diversity. Estimates of total diversity from one million sequenced T cells were regarded as lower bounds and underestimates. Since profiling was done on bulk unsorted PBMCs, naive and antigen-experienced compartments could not be conclusively compared.

The 39 donors, aged 6 to 90 years, were systemically healthy Caucasian individuals from Russia. Each donor gave about 9.2 milliliters of peripheral blood, drawn into EDTA-treated Vacutainer tubes. Ficoll-Paque density-gradient centrifugation was used to isolate PBMCs, with at least 6.5 million obtained per sample. Total RNA was extracted from PBMCs with Trizol reagent, with at least 6 micrograms obtained per sample. For every donor, flow cytometry on a PBMC aliquot measured the percentage of naive CD45RAhigh/CD27high T cells. Between the V and J ends, shortened by 3 bases and 4 bases respectively, the junction contains 18 bases. CDR1 and CDR2 (ENHRY, SYGVKD) derive from the germline V gene. The CDR3, cysteine through phenylalanine, is 17 amino acids long. Of all the DNA, just the CDR3 is kept, 51 bases in frame from base 1. The library was produced with 5' RACE. TCRdb lists the instrument as Illumina HiSeq 2500. A second PCR of about 6 to 11 cycles was run with a J-beta primer mix and a sample-barcoded 5' primer. A template-switch 5' adaptor carrying 12 random nucleotides introduced a unique molecular identifier onto each TCR beta cDNA molecule. Each sample yielded at least 3 million CDR3-containing paired-end reads. First-strand cDNA synthesis was performed from all RNA using the Mint cDNA synthesis kit, with priming by a TRBC-specific oligonucleotide. All cDNA was treated with uracil-DNA glycosylase and then went through a first 18-cycle PCR with the universal primers M1SS and BC2_uni_R. Concerning the study's data processing: Normalization of each sample was performed by random selection of 1 million high-quality reads, each carrying a distinct molecular identifier. Instead of being binned into consensus sequences, reads with shared molecular identifiers were discarded. CDR3 identification, clonotype clustering and error correction used MiTCR with a Q25 quality threshold and the strictest error-elimination algorithm. A nonparametric unseen species model with Euler transformation was used to estimate a lower bound on total TCR beta diversity. TCRdb redid the processing of the public reads, applying fastp at Q25 and MiXCR, and retained in-frame beta chains. Each CDR3 protein appears once, grouped with its most common genes and DNA. The V and J calls follow TCRdb's processing rather than the paper's. Within this sample are hundreds of thousands of distinct CDR3 sequences, with approximately 52% of them counted one time only. 13% of the sample belongs to the ten largest clones.

The sequenced sample was blood. The sequence is built from TRBV10-3 and TRBJ2-2; the D gene cannot be resolved beyond TRBD1 or TRBD2, each matching 5 bases. The receptor was isolated from a woman older than 75 in good health. The CDR3 amino acid sequence is: CAISELSRDAVTGELFF. The sequence in DNA is TGTGCCATCAGTGAACTCAGCCGGGACGCCGTCACCGGGGAGCTGTTTTTT.